This paragraph covers one T cell receptor beta chain sequence. This record belongs to a study of patients and donors after allogeneic stem cell transplantation. MiXCR was run by TCRdb on the RT-PCR reads, yielding one entry per CDR3 protein. This table holds about 24,000 distinct CDR3 sequences, around 40% found once. The CDR3 runs to 14 residues. Germline V lookup: CDR1 SGHRS, CDR2 YFSETQ. V was cut by 4 bases and J by 2 bases, with 11 bases left in between. The sequencing input was blood, either unsorted or a sorted T cell fraction (not recorded which). This clonotype was sampled from a human donor who was either an allogeneic HSCT recipient or a stem cell or donor lymphocyte infusion donor (not recorded which). It is not recorded whose cells these are; they may come from a transplant donor. This chain links TRBV5-1 with TRBJ2-3; D not resolved. The chain's CDR3 is CASSPTGITDTQYF. In DNA form, the CDR3 reads TGCGCCAGCAGCCCAACCGGAATCACAGATACGCAGTATTTT. Looking up the rest from reference TRBV5-1 and TRBJ2-3 gives the full variable domain: KAGVTQTPRYLIKTRGQQVTLSCSPISGHRSVSWYQQTPGQGLQFLFEYFSETQRNKGNFPGRFSGRQFSNSRSEMNVSTLELGDSALYLCASSPTGITDTQYFGPGTRLTVL.